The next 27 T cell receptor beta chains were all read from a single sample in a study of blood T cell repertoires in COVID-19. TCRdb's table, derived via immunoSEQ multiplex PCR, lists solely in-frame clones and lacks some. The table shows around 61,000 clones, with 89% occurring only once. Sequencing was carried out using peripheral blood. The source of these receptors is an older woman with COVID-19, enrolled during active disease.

This CDR3 is CASSLPGQGRIDTQYF. In nucleotides, the CDR3 is TGTGCCAGCAGTCTCCCAGGACAGGGGAGGATAGATACGCAGTATTTT. This chain joins TRBV27 and TRBJ2-3, with 9 positions matching TRBD1. The CDR3 covers 16 residues. Germline CDR1 reads MNHEY; CDR2 reads SMNVEV (reference sequence). J was trimmed by 5 bases and V by 5 bases; bases with no gene match: 11.

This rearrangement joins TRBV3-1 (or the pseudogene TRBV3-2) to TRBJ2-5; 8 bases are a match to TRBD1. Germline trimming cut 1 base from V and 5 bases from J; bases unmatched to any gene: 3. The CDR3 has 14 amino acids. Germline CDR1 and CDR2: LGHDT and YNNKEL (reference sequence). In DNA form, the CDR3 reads TGTGCCAGCAGCCAAGGGACAGGGAGGGAGACCCAGTACTTC. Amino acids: CASSQGTGRETQYF.

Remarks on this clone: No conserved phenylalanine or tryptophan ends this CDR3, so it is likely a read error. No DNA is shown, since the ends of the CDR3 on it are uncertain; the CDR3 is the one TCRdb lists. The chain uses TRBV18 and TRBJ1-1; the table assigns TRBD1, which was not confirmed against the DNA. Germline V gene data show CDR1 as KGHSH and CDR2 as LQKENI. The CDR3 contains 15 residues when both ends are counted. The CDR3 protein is CASSPSSGTGGPTLL.

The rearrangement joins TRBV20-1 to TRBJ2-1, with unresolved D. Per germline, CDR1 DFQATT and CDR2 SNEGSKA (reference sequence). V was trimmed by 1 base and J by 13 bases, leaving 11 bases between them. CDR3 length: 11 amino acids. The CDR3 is CSARAWPHQFF. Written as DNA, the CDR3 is TGCAGTGCTAGAGCTTGGCCCCATCAGTTCTTC.

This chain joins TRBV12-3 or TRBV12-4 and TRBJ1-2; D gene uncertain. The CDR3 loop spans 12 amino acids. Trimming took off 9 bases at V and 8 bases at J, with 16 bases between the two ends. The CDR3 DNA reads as TGTGCCAGTCTAAAAGGCGGCCGCGGCTACACCTTC. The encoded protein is CASLKGGRGYTF.

CDR3 sequence reads: CASSLETDNSPLHF. The CDR3, as DNA: TGTGCCAGCAGTTTAGAAACGGATAATTCACCCCTCCACTTT. The chain couples TRBV27 to TRBJ1-6; D is ambiguous. The CDR3 has 14 amino acids. The germline gives CDR1 MNHEY, CDR2 SMNVEV (reference sequence). Trimming removed 2 bases from V and 5 bases from J, with 7 bases in between.

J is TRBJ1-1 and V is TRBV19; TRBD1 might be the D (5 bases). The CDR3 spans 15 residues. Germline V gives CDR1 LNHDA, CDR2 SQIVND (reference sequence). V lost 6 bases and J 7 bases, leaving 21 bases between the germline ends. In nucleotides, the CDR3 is TGTGCCAGTAGCGCCTTCTCTAGGGGTGTCGGTGAAGCTTTCTTT. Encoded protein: CASSAFSRGVGEAFF.

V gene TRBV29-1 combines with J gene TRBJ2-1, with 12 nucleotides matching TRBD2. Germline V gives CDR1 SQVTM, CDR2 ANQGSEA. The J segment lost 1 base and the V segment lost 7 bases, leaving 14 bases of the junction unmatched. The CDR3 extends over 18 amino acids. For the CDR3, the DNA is TGCAGCGGAATCGGACTAGCGGGACCCGGGCCTTCCTACAATGAGCAGTTCTTC. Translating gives CSGIGLAGPGPSYNEQFF.

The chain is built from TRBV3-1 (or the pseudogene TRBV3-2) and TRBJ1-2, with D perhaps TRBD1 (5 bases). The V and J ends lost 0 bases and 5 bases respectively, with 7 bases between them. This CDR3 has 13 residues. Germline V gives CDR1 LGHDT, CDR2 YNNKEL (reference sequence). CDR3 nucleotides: TGTGCCAGCAGCCAAGAATCAGGGTATGGCTACACCTTC. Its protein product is CASSQESGYGYTF.

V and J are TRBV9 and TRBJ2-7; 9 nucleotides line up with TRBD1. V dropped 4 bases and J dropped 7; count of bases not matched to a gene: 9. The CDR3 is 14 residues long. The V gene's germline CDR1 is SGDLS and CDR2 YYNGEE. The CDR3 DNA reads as TGTGCCAGCAGCCCCCGGACAGGGGCGGGGGAGCAGTACTTC. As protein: CASSPRTGAGEQYF. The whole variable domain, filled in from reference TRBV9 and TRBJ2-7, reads DSGVTQTPKHLITATGQRVTLRCSPRSGDLSVYWYQQSLDQGLQFLIQYYNGEERAKGNILERFSAQQFPDLHSELNLSSLELGDSALYFCASSPRTGAGEQYFGPGTRLTVT.

The CDR3 DNA is TGTGCCATCAGTGAGAGACAAAACGATTCACCCCTCCACTTT. This gives the protein CAISERQNDSPLHF. This chain uses TRBV10-3 with TRBJ1-6; D gene unclear. The CDR3 contains 14 residues. Germline loops: CDR1 ENHRY, CDR2 SYGVKD. Trimming took off 2 bases at V and 8 bases at J, with 10 bases between the two ends.

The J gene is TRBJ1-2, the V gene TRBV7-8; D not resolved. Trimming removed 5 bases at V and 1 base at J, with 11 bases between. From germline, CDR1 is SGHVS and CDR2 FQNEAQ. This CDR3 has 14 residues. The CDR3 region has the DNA TGTGCCAGCAGCCCATGGGAGGTTAACTATGGCTACACCTTC. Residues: CASSPWEVNYGYTF.

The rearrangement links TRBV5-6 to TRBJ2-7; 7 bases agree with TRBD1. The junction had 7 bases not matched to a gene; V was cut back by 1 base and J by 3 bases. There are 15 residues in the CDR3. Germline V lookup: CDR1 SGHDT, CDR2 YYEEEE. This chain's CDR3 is CASSLRMAGGYEQYF. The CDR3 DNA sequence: TGTGCCAGCAGCTTGAGGATGGCAGGGGGCTACGAGCAGTACTTC.

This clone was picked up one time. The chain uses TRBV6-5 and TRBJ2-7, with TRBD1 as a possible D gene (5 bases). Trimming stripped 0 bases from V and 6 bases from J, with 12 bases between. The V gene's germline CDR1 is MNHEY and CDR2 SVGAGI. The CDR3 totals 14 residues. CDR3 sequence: CASSYSAGFREQYF. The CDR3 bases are TGTGCCAGCAGTTACTCCGCAGGGTTCCGCGAGCAGTACTTC.

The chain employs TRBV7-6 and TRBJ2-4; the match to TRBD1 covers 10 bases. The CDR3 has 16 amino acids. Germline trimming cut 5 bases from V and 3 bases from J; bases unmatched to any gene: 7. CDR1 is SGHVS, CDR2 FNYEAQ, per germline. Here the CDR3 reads CASSPGQGEVKNIQYF. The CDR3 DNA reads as TGTGCCAGCAGCCCTGGACAGGGGGAAGTCAAAAACATTCAGTACTTC.

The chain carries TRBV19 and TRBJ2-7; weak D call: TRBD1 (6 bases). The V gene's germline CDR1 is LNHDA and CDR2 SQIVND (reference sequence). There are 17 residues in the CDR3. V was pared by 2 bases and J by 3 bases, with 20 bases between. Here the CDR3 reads CASSIKFRDIGHYEQYF. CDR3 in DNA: TGTGCCAGTAGTATAAAATTCCGGGACATCGGCCACTACGAGCAGTACTTC.

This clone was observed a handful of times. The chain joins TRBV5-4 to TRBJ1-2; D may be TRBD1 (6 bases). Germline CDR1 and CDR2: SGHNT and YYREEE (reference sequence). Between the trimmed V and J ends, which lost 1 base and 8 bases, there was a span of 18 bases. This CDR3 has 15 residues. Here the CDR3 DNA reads TGTGCCAGCAGCTTGACAGGGCGAGGGAAGGTCGGCTACACCTTC. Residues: CASSLTGRGKVGYTF.

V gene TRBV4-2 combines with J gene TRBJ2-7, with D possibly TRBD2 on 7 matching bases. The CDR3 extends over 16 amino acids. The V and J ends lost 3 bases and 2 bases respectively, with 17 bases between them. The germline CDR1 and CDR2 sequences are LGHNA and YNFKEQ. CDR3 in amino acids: CASSQQTGGTPYEQYF. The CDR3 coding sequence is TGTGCCAGCAGCCAGCAAACGGGGGGCACCCCCTACGAGCAGTACTTC.

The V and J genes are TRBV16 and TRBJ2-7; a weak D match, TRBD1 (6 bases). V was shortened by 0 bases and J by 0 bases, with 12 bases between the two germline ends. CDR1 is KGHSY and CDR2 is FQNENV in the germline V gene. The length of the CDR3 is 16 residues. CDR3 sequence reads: CASSQSTGPSSYEQYF. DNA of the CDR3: TGTGCCAGCAGCCAATCGACAGGCCCCAGCTCCTACGAGCAGTACTTC.

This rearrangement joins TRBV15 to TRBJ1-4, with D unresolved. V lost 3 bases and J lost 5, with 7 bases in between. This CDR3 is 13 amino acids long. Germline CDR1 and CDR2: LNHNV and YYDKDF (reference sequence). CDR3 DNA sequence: TGTGCCACCAGCAGCCATGAGAATGAAAAACTGTTTTTT. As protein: CATSSHENEKLFF.

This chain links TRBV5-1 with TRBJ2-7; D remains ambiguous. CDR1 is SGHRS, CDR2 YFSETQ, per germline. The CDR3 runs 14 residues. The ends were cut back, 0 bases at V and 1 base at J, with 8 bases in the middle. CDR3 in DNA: TGCGCCAGCAGCTTGGACCAGGTTTCCTACGAGCAGTACTTC. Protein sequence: CASSLDQVSYEQYF.

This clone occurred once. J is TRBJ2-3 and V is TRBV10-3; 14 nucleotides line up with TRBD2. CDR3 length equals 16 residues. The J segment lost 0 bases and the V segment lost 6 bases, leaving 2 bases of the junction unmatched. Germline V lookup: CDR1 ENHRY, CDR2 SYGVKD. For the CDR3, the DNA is TGTGCCATCAGCGGGACTAGCGGGGGCAGCACAGATACGCAGTATTTT. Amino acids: CAISGTSGGSTDTQYF.

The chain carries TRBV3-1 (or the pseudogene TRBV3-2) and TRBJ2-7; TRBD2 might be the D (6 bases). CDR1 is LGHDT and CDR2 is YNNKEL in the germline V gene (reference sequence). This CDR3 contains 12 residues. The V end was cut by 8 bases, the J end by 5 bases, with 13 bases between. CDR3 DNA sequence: TGTGCCAGCGGCGGGGTGTCCCACGAGCAGTACTTC. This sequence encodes CASGGVSHEQYF.

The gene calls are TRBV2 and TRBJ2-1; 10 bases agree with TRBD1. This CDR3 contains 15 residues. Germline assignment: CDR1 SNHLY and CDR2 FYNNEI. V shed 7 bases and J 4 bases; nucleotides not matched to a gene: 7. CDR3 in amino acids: CASIQMGQGYNEQFF. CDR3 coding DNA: TGTGCCAGCATTCAAATGGGACAGGGGTACAATGAGCAGTTCTTC.

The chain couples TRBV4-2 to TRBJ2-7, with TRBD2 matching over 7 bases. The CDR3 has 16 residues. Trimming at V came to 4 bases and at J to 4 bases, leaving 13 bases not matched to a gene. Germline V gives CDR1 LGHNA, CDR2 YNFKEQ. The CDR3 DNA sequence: TGTGCCAGCAGCCCGTCTCCCCCTAGCGGACTATACGAGCAGTACTTC. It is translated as CASSPSPPSGLYEQYF.

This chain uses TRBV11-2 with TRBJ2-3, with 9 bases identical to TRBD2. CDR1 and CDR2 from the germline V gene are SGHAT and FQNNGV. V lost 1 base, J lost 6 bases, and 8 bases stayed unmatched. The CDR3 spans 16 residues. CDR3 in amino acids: CASSLGLAGYVDTQYF. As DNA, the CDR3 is TGTGCCAGCAGCTTAGGGCTAGCGGGGTATGTGGATACGCAGTATTTT.

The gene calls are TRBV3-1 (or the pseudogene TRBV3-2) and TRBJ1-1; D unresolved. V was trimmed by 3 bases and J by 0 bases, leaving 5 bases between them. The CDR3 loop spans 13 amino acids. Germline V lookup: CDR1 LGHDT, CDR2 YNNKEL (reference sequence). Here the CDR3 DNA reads TGTGCCAGCAGCCATCTTATGAACACTGAAGCTTTCTTT. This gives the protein CASSHLMNTEAFF.